This T cell receptor (beta chain) emerged from a study of control samples from healthy donors and cancer patients. In the case of this clone: The same CDR3 also results from other DNA sequences found in this sample.

The data were produced by immunoSEQ multiplex PCR, yet TCRdb's version contains in-frame clones alone and is incomplete. The sample has 130,000 or so clones, more than 70% seen once. The CDR3 covers 13 residues. J gave up 5 bases and V 5 bases, and 4 bases lay outside the gene matches. The V call is TRBV12-3 or TRBV12-4, the J call TRBJ1-1; 8 nucleotides line up with TRBD1. The TCR was taken from a man aged 50 to 60 in good health. Sequenced: blood. CDR3: CASSRTGGTEAFF. In DNA, the CDR3 is TGTGCCAGCAGTCGAACAGGGGGTACTGAAGCTTTCTTT.